The T cell receptor beta chain under discussion was sequenced for a study of CD8+CD57+ T cells in acquired aplastic anemia. Study-wide background: The DNA of sorted CD4+ and CD8+ cells averaged around 3 ug. The study obtained 11 million or so reads on average for CD4+ cells from healthy donors. Overall study results and limits: The number of CD8+ CDR3 sequences shared by patients and controls was about 30. No significant difference in CD8+ Simpson's diversity was found between patients and controls.

Concerning this clonotype: Its cognate antigen is unknown.

The CDR3 loop spans 11 amino acids. Germline lookup yields CDR1 ENHRY and CDR2 SYGVKD. V was clipped by 1 base and J by 8 bases, with 5 bases between them. Genomic DNA templated the TCR beta VDJ and CDR3 profiling. One entry per CDR3 protein, called by TCRdb with MiXCR from the reads. The top ten clones hold around 28% of a sample with 190,000 or so distinct CDR3 sequences, roughly 55% of them seen once. The sequence was collected from a human donor in good health. The genes are TRBV10-3 and TRBJ1-1; D is undetermined. Sequenced: sorted CD4+, CD8+, or CD8+CD57+ T cells (not recorded which) from PBMCs. The CDR3: CAISEYGEAFF. CDR3 in DNA: TGTGCCATCAGTGAGTATGGGGAAGCTTTCTTT.